These 26 T cell receptor beta chains originate from one sample sequenced in a study of cytomegalovirus exposure and HLA in healthy donors. PCR involved 60 Vbeta and 13 Jbeta primers. TCRdb keeps only in-frame clones here, not all; method: immunoSEQ multiplex PCR. In the table there are 150,000 to 200,000 clones, roughly 86% of which are singletons. Sequencing was performed on PBMCs. The origin of the receptors is a man aged 35 to 55 in good health and CMV-seropositive.

This clone has just one count. The chain uses TRBV7-9 and TRBJ2-5, with D tentatively TRBD2 (5 bases). Per germline, CDR1 SEHNR and CDR2 FQNEAQ (reference sequence). Deletions cut 8 bases from V and 3 bases from J, with 19 bases between. This CDR3 region has 15 residues. CDR3 protein: CASASNRGGKETQYF. The CDR3 bases are TGTGCCAGCGCCTCCAACCGCGGAGGAAAAGAGACCCAGTACTTC. Based on the CDR3 plus reference TRBV7-9 and TRBJ2-5, the full variable domain is DTGVSQNPRHKITKRGQNVTFRCDPISEHNRLYWYRQTLGQGPEFLTYFQNEAQLEKSRLLSDRFSAERPKGSFSTLEIQRTEQGDSAMYLCASASNRGGKETQYFGPGTRLLVL.

The CDR3 loop is CASSVGNTIYF. The CDR3, as DNA: TGTGCCAGTTCGGTTGGAAACACCATATATTTT. This chain connects TRBV6-6 to TRBJ1-3; D gene ambiguous. The germline CDR1 and CDR2 sequences are MNHNY and SVGAGI (reference sequence). This CDR3 contains 11 residues. V lost 9 bases to trimming and J lost 3 bases, with 6 bases between them.

The table lists this clone with a few counts. This chain joins TRBV7-8 and TRBJ2-2; 8 bases align to TRBD1. The CDR3 sequence is 14 residues long. Losses at the gene ends were 4 bases for V and 4 bases for J; bases not matched to a gene: 2. Germline V gives CDR1 SGHVS, CDR2 FQNEAQ. CDR3 residues: CASSYRGITGELFF. The CDR3 nucleotides read TGTGCCAGCAGCTACAGGGGGATCACCGGGGAGCTGTTTTTT.

The gene calls are TRBV18 and TRBJ2-7; 10 positions match TRBD1. The CDR3 sequence is 19 residues long. Germline CDR1 is KGHSH and CDR2 is LQKENI. V lost 5 bases to trimming and J lost 0 bases; unmatched junction nucleotides: 16. The CDR3 sequence is CASSSNRGQGLTGSYEQYF. CDR3 coding DNA: TGTGCCAGCTCATCTAATCGGGGACAGGGGCTTACGGGCTCCTACGAGCAGTACTTC.

The chain uses TRBV5-1 and TRBJ2-4; weak D call: TRBD1 (6 bases). CDR3 size: 16 residues. The V gene's germline CDR1 is SGHRS and CDR2 YFSETQ. V shed 0 bases and J shed 0 bases, with 10 bases lying between them. The CDR3 coding sequence is TGCGCCAGCAGCTTGGTAGGGGGTCTAGCCAAAAACATTCAGTACTTC. Encoded protein: CASSLVGGLAKNIQYF.

The gene calls are TRBV7-9 and TRBJ2-5, with TRBD2 identical over 9 bases. Germline CDR1 is SEHNR and CDR2 is FQNEAQ (reference sequence). The CDR3 is 18 amino acids. After removal of 1 base from V and 4 bases from J, the junction contained 13 bases not matched to a gene. The CDR3 sequence is CASSLGVAGVGRGETQYF. The CDR3 bases are TGTGCCAGCAGCTTAGGGGTAGCGGGAGTCGGTAGAGGAGAGACCCAGTACTTC.

This sequence joins TRBV11-1 and TRBJ1-4, with 7 nucleotides matching TRBD1. The germline V gene has CDR1 SGHAT and CDR2 FQDESV (reference sequence). CDR3 length equals 13 residues. The V segment lost 5 bases and the J segment 4 bases; nucleotides outside the gene matches: 1. CDR3 nucleotides: TGTGCCAGCAGCGGACAGGATAATGAAAAACTGTTTTTT. This gives the protein CASSGQDNEKLFF. Drawing the rest from reference TRBV11-1 and TRBJ1-4, the complete variable domain is EAEVAQSPRYKITEKSQAVAFWCDPISGHATLYWYRQILGQGPELLVQFQDESVVDDSQLPKDRFSAERLKGVDSTLKIQPAELGDSAMYLCASSGQDNEKLFFGSGTQLSVL.

The chain couples TRBV15 to TRBJ1-5; 8 positions agree with TRBD1. Germline lookup yields CDR1 LNHNV and CDR2 YYDKDF (reference sequence). The CDR3 totals 14 residues. With V trimmed by 6 bases and J by 6 bases, 7 bases remained unmatched. Here the CDR3 DNA reads TGTGCCACCAGTCGGACAGGGAATGGTCAGCCCCAGCATTTT. It translates to CATSRTGNGQPQHF.

This chain uses TRBV4-3 with TRBJ1-2; 9 bases fit TRBD1. CDR1 and CDR2 (germline): LGHNA, YSLEER. The V segment lost 3 bases and the J segment 4 bases; nucleotides outside the gene matches: 3. CDR3 length: 14 residues. DNA of the CDR3: TGCGCCAGCAGCCATGGGACAGGGCCCTATGGCTACACCTTC. Amino acids: CASSHGTGPYGYTF.

The chain carries TRBV7-2 and TRBJ1-2; D gene ambiguous. Per the germline V gene, CDR1 is SGHTA and CDR2 is FQGNSA. The CDR3 runs to 12 residues. Between the trimmed V and J ends, which lost 5 bases and 6 bases, there was a span of 10 bases. The CDR3 region is CASSPYGDGYTF. CDR3 sequence (DNA): TGTGCCAGCAGCCCTTACGGGGATGGCTACACCTTC. The variable domain in full, completed from reference TRBV7-2 and TRBJ1-2, reads GAGVSQSPSNKVTEKGKDVELRCDPISGHTALYWYRQSLGQGLEFLIYFQGNSAPDKSGLPSDRFSAERTGGSVSTLTIQRTQQEDSAVYLCASSPYGDGYTFGSGTRLTVV.

The chain couples TRBV19 to TRBJ1-5; unclear D gene. The germline gives CDR1 LNHDA, CDR2 SQIVND (reference sequence). The CDR3 covers 13 residues. V lost 3 bases, J lost 4 bases, and 7 bases lay in between. The CDR3 nucleotides read TGTGCCAGTAGTATTCGGTTAAATCAGCCCCAGCATTTT. Protein sequence: CASSIRLNQPQHF. The whole variable domain, remainder taken from reference TRBV19 and TRBJ1-5, is DGGITQSPKYLFRKEGQNVTLSCEQNLNHDAMYWYRQDPGQGLRLIYYSQIVNDFQKGDIAEGYSVSREKKESFPLTVTSAQKNPTAFYLCASSIRLNQPQHFGDGTRLSIL.

The chain couples TRBV19 to TRBJ2-1, with 8 bases that match TRBD2. CDR1 is LNHDA and CDR2 is SQIVND in the germline V gene (reference sequence). Trimming cost V 7 bases and J 9 bases; bases outside gene matches: 5. This CDR3 comprises 12 residues. The CDR3: CASISGKLEQFF. CDR3 in DNA: TGTGCCAGTATTAGCGGGAAACTTGAGCAGTTCTTC.

J is TRBJ2-1 and V is TRBV30, with 8 bases identical to TRBD2. Germline V CDR1 and CDR2: GTSNPN, SVGIG (reference sequence). V lost 0 bases and J lost 5; bases outside the gene matches: 12. The CDR3 contains 17 residues. The CDR3 spells CAWSVLLAGGGDNEQFF. In DNA, the CDR3 is TGTGCCTGGAGTGTACTCCTAGCGGGCGGTGGAGACAATGAGCAGTTCTTC.

This chain connects TRBV7-8 to TRBJ2-7; TRBD1 matches 11 bases. Germline lookup yields CDR1 SGHVS and CDR2 FQNEAQ. V shed 5 bases and J 5 bases; nucleotides not matched to a gene: 5. CDR3 length equals 14 residues. CDR3 DNA sequence: TGTGCCAGCAGCCTACGGACAGGGGGCGACGAGCAGTACTTC. Amino acids: CASSLRTGGDEQYF.

V gene TRBV29-1 combines with J gene TRBJ2-7, with 7 positions matching TRBD1. This CDR3 region has 12 residues. V was clipped by 7 bases and J by 5 bases; unmatched bases: 8. The germline gives CDR1 SQVTM, CDR2 ANQGSEA. The CDR3 loop is CSATTGVHEQYF. The CDR3 DNA is TGCAGCGCCACTACAGGGGTCCACGAGCAGTACTTC.

V usage is TRBV25-1 and J usage is TRBJ2-5; D may be TRBD1 (6 bases). Gene TRBJ2-7 matches the end of the DNA better, so the J call may be wrong. Germline V gene sequence: CDR1 MGHDK, CDR2 SYGVNS. This CDR3 contains 15 residues. Written as DNA, the CDR3 is TGTGCCAGCAGTGAATTATGGGGGACAACCTACGAGCAGTACTTC. Translation gives CASSELWGTTYEQYF.

This clone came up a few times. The chain links TRBV5-1 to TRBJ1-1; D gene ambiguous. This CDR3 has 13 residues. Germline CDR1 reads SGHRS; CDR2 reads YFSETQ. V was shortened by 7 bases and J by 5 bases, with 15 bases between the two germline ends. In nucleotides, the CDR3 is TGCGCCAGCCAAGCGGAGGGTAGGACTGAAGCTTTCTTT. Amino acids: CASQAEGRTEAFF.

The chain joins TRBV28 to TRBJ2-5; 9 positions agree with TRBD1. Looked up from germline, CDR1 is MDHEN and CDR2 is SYDVKM. V lost 4 bases and J lost 0; bases outside the gene matches: 6. The CDR3 extends over 16 amino acids. CDR3 sequence: CASSSPGTGYQETQYF. In DNA form, the CDR3 reads TGTGCCAGCAGTTCCCCCGGGACAGGGTACCAAGAGACCCAGTACTTC.

This clone was observed a few times. The chain uses TRBV18 and TRBJ1-1; D perhaps matches TRBD1 (5 bases). This CDR3 comprises 12 residues. V was cut by 5 bases and J by 1 base, with 5 bases left in between. Germline CDR1 and CDR2: KGHSH and LQKENI. DNA for the CDR3: TGTGCCAGCTCAGACAGGAACACTGAAGCTTTCTTT. Its translation: CASSDRNTEAFF.

This chain uses TRBV11-3 with TRBJ2-7; 11 bases map to TRBD1. This CDR3 region has 14 residues. Trimming cost V 5 bases and J 3 bases; bases outside gene matches: 3. Germline lookup yields CDR1 SGHNT and CDR2 YENEEA. The CDR3 loop reads CASSRGTGGYEQYF. In DNA form, the CDR3 reads TGTGCCAGCAGCCGCGGGACAGGGGGCTACGAGCAGTACTTC.

This clone came up a few times. The rearrangement joins TRBV6-1 to TRBJ1-5; TRBD1 agrees at 11 bases. The CDR3 consists of 14 residues. The junction had 8 bases not matched to a gene; V was cut back by 9 bases and J by 7 bases. In germline, CDR1 is MNHNS, CDR2 SASEGT. The CDR3, as DNA: TGTGCCAGTAAGGACAGGGGGCTAGGGCAGCCCCAGCATTTT. Translation gives CASKDRGLGQPQHF.

This clone was observed a single time. The rearrangement links TRBV7-9 to TRBJ2-5, with D unresolved. This CDR3 has 14 residues. Germline CDR1 is SEHNR and CDR2 is FQNEAQ (reference sequence). Trimming left V 2 bases short and J 5 bases short, with 12 bases between. The CDR3 DNA follows: TGTGCCAGCAGCTTATTTCCAGAGAGGGAGACCCAGTACTTC. Its protein product is CASSLFPERETQYF.

The chain joins TRBV28 to TRBJ2-1, with D uncertain. This CDR3 has 14 residues. Trimming took off 6 bases at V and 10 bases at J, with 19 bases between the two ends. CDR1 is MDHEN and CDR2 is SYDVKM in the germline V gene. The CDR3 DNA is TGTGCCAGCAGCGACTCTGGTGCGTTGGAGGAGCAGTTCTTC. It encodes CASSDSGALEEQFF.

The sample holds a few counts of this clone. This chain connects TRBV2 to TRBJ1-4; D remains unclear. Trimming took off 4 bases at V and 7 bases at J, with 13 bases between the two ends. The CDR3 has 14 residues. Germline lookup yields CDR1 SNHLY and CDR2 FYNNEI. In DNA, the CDR3 is TGTGCCAGCAGTGCGGGAAGCGGCGGTGAAAAACTGTTTTTT. This gives the protein CASSAGSGGEKLFF.

The chain has TRBV6-1 and TRBJ1-4, with D possibly TRBD1 on 6 matching bases. V lost 11 bases, J lost 5 bases, and 15 bases lay in between. In germline, CDR1 is MNHNS, CDR2 SASEGT. The CDR3 runs to 13 residues. The CDR3 sequence is CAGQLGANEKLFF. The CDR3 DNA reads TGTGCCGGCCAGTTGGGGGCGAATGAAAAACTGTTTTTT.

The rearrangement uses TRBV11-3 and TRBJ2-5; 7 nucleotides align to TRBD1. The J segment lost 5 bases and the V segment lost 5 bases, leaving 5 bases of the junction unmatched. The germline gives CDR1 SGHNT, CDR2 YENEEA. This CDR3 contains 13 residues. The CDR3 here is CASSPGTEETQYF. In DNA, the CDR3 is TGTGCCAGCAGCCCTGGGACAGAGGAGACCCAGTACTTC.